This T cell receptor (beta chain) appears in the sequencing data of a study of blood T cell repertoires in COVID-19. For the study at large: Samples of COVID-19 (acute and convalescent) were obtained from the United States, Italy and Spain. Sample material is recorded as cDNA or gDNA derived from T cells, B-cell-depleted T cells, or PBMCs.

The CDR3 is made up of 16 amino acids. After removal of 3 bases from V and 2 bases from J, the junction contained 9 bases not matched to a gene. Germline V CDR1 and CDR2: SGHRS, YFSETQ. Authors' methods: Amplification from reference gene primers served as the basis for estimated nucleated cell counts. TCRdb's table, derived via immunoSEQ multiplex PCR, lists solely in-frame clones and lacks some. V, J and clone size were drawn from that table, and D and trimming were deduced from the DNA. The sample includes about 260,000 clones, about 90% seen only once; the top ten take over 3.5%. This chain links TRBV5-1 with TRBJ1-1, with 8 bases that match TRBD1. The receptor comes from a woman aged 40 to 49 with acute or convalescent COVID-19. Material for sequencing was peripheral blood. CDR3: CASSWGDRRYNTEAFF. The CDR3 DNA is TGCGCCAGCAGCTGGGGGGACAGGCGCTATAACACTGAAGCTTTCTTT.